Below are 3 T cell receptor beta chains sequenced from a single sample in a study of blood T cell repertoires in COVID-19. Clones were read by immunoSEQ multiplex PCR, and TCRdb kept only the in-frame ones, dropping some. Of more than 70,000 clones listed, around nine tenths are singletons. The source material was peripheral blood. These receptor sequences come from a woman of 80 years or more with acute or convalescent COVID-19.

This clone appeared once. This chain connects TRBV2 to TRBJ1-2; TRBD1 is a possible D gene (6 bases). Germline CDR1 SNHLY, CDR2 FYNNEI. Between the trimmed V and J ends, which lost 4 bases and 0 bases, there was a span of 12 bases. This CDR3 region has 15 residues. Here the CDR3 DNA reads TGTGCCAGCAGTGGTGATCAGGGGACTAACTATGGCTACACCTTC. It is translated as CASSGDQGTNYGYTF.

The J gene is TRBJ1-6, the V gene TRBV6-5; 9 bases are a match to TRBD1. CDR1 and CDR2 from the germline V gene are MNHEY and SVGAGI. J lost 7 bases, V lost 6 bases, and 7 bases had no gene match. The CDR3 runs 15 residues. The CDR3 region has the DNA TGTGCCAGCAGGGGACAGGGCGAAGGGAATTCACCCCTCCACTTT. It translates to CASRGQGEGNSPLHF.

This clone turned up a few times. The chain's CDR3 is CASSLAKGQSLTF. CDR3 DNA sequence: TGTGCCAGCAGTTTAGCAAAGGGACAGTCGCTTACCTTC. V is TRBV12-3 or TRBV12-4 and J is TRBJ1-2; TRBD1 agrees at 7 bases. The V and J ends lost 0 bases and 14 bases, in that order; junction bases with no gene match: 9. The CDR3 consists of 13 residues.